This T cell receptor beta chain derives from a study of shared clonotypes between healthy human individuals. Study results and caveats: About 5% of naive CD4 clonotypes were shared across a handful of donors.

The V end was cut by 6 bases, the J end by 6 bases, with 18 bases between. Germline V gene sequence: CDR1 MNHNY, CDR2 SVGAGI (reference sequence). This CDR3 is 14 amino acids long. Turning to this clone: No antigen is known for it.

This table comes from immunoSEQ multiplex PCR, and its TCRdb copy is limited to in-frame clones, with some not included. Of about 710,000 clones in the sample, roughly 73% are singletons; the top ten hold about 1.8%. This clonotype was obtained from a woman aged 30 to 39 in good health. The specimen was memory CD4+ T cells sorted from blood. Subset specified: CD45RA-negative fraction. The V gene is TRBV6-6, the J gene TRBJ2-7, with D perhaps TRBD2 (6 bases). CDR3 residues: CASRYGRESGEQYF. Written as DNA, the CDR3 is TGTGCCAGCAGGTACGGTCGGGAGTCAGGCGAGCAGTACTTC.